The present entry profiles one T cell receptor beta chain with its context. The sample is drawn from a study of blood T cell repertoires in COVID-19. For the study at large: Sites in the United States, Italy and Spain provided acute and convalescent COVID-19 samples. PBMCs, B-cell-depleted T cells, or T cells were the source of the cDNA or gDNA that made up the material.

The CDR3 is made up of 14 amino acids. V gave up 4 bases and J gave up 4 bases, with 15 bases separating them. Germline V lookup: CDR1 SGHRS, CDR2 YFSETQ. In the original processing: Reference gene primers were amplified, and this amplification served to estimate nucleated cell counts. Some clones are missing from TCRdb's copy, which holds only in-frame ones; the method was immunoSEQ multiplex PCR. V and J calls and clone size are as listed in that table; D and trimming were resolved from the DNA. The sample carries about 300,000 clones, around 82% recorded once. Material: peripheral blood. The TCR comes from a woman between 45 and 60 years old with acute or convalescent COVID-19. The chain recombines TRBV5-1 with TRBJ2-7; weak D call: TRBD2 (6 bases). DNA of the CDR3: TGCGCCAGCAGCCCCCCCCTGGGACTGTACGAGCAGTACTTC. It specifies CASSPPLGLYEQYF.